A single sample gave rise to the 20 T cell receptor beta chains below, sequenced in a study of metastatic and nonmetastatic thyroid tumors. MiXCR was used by TCRdb to re-call the PCR reads. The data show about 26,000 clones, under 15% seen once. No patient received treatment before thyroid surgery. Input material: blood. The receptors come from a female donor with papillary thyroid cancer or a benign thyroid nodule (not recorded which). Some clones in this sample may be carry-over from other donors' samples.

The chain recombines TRBV28 with TRBJ2-7; 8 nucleotides match TRBD1. The junction had 4 bases not matched to a gene; V was cut back by 8 bases and J by 4 bases. Per germline, CDR1 MDHEN and CDR2 SYDVKM. This CDR3 spans 12 amino acids. CDR3 bases: TGTGCCAGCGGGACAGGCGGATACGAGCAGTACTTC. This codes for CASGTGGYEQYF. The complete variable domain, with remaining parts taken from reference TRBV28 and TRBJ2-7, reads DVKVTQSSRYLVKRTGEKVFLECVQDMDHENMFWYRQDPGLGLRLIYFSYDVKMKEKGDIPEGYSVSREKKERFSLILESASTNQTSMYLCASGTGGYEQYFGPGTRLTVT.

V and J are TRBV11-2 and TRBJ2-3; D not resolved. From germline, CDR1 is SGHAT and CDR2 FQNNGV. V was shortened by 6 bases and J by 1 base, with 14 bases between the two germline ends. The CDR3 is 15 amino acids. Here the CDR3 reads CASSQSSWGTDTQYF. As DNA, the CDR3 is TGTGCCAGCAGTCAGAGTTCGTGGGGCACAGATACGCAGTATTTT.

This clone was detected many times. The rearrangement joins TRBV7-6 to TRBJ2-5, with 11 bases aligning to TRBD1. This CDR3 comprises 14 residues. Germline assignment: CDR1 SGHVS and CDR2 FNYEAQ. Losses at the gene ends were 1 base for V and 5 bases for J; bases not matched to a gene: 0. The CDR3 DNA follows: TGTGCCAGCAGCTTAGGGACAGGGGGCGAGACCCAGTACTTC. As protein: CASSLGTGGETQYF.

In its sample, this clone was seen many times. This chain uses TRBV3-1 with TRBJ1-2, with a tentative D call TRBD1 (5 bases). V was trimmed by 6 bases and J by 4 bases, leaving 15 bases between them. The length of the CDR3 is 14 residues. Per the germline V gene, CDR1 is LGHDT and CDR2 is YNNKEL (reference sequence). The CDR3 DNA reads as TGTGCCAGCAGTGACAGTAAATACCTCTATGGCTACACCTTC. Translating it yields CASSDSKYLYGYTF.

The chain has TRBV6-1 and TRBJ1-4; possible D gene TRBD1, 6 bases. V lost 7 bases to trimming and J lost 2 bases, with 11 bases between them. Germline CDR1 is MNHNS and CDR2 is SASEGT. The CDR3 length is 14 residues. CDR3 coding DNA: TGTGCCAGCAACACAGGGTCTACTAATGAAAAACTGTTTTTT. Translating it yields CASNTGSTNEKLFF.

This clone has a count of ten or more. The chain carries TRBV10-3 and TRBJ2-7; D ambiguous. The CDR3 has 13 residues. Trimming removed 2 bases from V and 3 bases from J, with 8 bases in between. The V gene's germline CDR1 is ENHRY and CDR2 SYGVKD. The CDR3 nucleotides read TGTGCCATCAGTGAGAACTTCCACTACGAGCAGTACTTC. It encodes CAISENFHYEQYF.

At least ten counts were recorded for this clone. The chain has TRBV5-6 and TRBJ2-1; 9 bases are shared with TRBD1. The V gene's germline CDR1 is SGHDT and CDR2 YYEEEE. The J segment lost 4 bases and the V segment lost 4 bases, leaving 3 bases of the junction unmatched. This CDR3 comprises 14 residues. This CDR3 reads CASSRGTGYNEQFF. Here the CDR3 DNA reads TGTGCCAGCAGCCGGGGGACAGGGTACAATGAGCAGTTCTTC.

This clone turned up a few times. The J gene is TRBJ2-1, the V gene TRBV28; D call uncertain. The CDR3 is made up of 15 amino acids. CDR1 MDHEN and CDR2 SYDVKM come from the germline V gene. With 2 bases removed from V and 0 bases from J, the gap between germline ends came to 8 bases. For the CDR3, the DNA is TGTGCCAGCAGTTTAAGTGGGATCTCCTACAATGAGCAGTTCTTC. Protein sequence: CASSLSGISYNEQFF.

The CDR3 sequence: CASSEAGGPMAQYF. The CDR3, as DNA: TGTGCCAGCAGTGAAGCGGGAGGGCCTATGGCGCAGTATTTT. The chain is built from TRBV6-1 and TRBJ2-3, with 7 bases identical to TRBD2. Trimming took 0 bases from V and 10 from J; bases not matched to a gene: 7. The germline CDR1 and CDR2 sequences are MNHNS and SASEGT. The CDR3 extends over 14 amino acids.

Notes on this clone: At one end the junction does not follow the germline gene, possibly because of a read error. This chain uses TRBV11-2 with TRBJ2-7; no reliable D call. The length of the CDR3 is 15 residues. Germline V gene data show CDR1 as SGHAT and CDR2 as FQNNGV. CDR3 in amino acids: CAISPILSRIYEQYF. Here the CDR3 DNA reads TGTGCCATCAGCCCCATCTTATCACGGATCTACGAGCAGTACTTC.

This clone was counted at least ten times. The rearrangement uses TRBV18 and TRBJ2-5; the D gene is possibly TRBD2 (5 bases). Germline V gene lookup returns CDR1 KGHSH and CDR2 LQKENI. The CDR3 is 15 amino acids. With 0 bases removed from V and 2 bases from J, the gap between germline ends came to 10 bases. CDR3: CASSPPSPGQETQYF. CDR3 bases: TGTGCCAGCTCACCACCGTCCCCGGGACAAGAGACCCAGTACTTC.

This clone was seen many times. The junction and the germline gene differ at one end; a read error may be behind it. This chain joins TRBV19 and TRBJ2-5; TRBD2 agrees at 10 bases. From germline, CDR1 is LNHDA and CDR2 SQIVND (reference sequence). The CDR3 contains 15 residues. Here the CDR3 DNA reads TGTGCCAGTACTATACCAAGCGGGAGGGGAGAGACCCAGTACTTC. Encoded protein: CASTIPSGRGETQYF.

This clone has ten or more counts. The chain has TRBV6-1 and TRBJ2-3; 8 bases are a match to TRBD1. Germline values: CDR1 MNHNS, CDR2 SASEGT. This CDR3 comprises 13 residues. J lost 2 bases, V lost 7 bases, and 2 bases had no gene match. The CDR3 reads CASKTGDTDTQYF. The CDR3 nucleotides are TGTGCCAGCAAGACAGGGGACACAGATACGCAGTATTTT.

The rearrangement uses TRBV4-1 and TRBJ1-5, with 7 bases fitting TRBD1. This CDR3 spans 15 amino acids. J was trimmed by 2 bases and V by 4 bases; bases with no gene match: 5. The germline V gene has CDR1 MGHRA and CDR2 YSYEKL. In DNA, the CDR3 is TGCGCCAGCAGCCTCCTAACAGGGGGCAATCAGCCCCAGCATTTT. Amino acid sequence: CASSLLTGGNQPQHF.

This clone was recorded many times. The chain uses TRBV27 and TRBJ1-1, with TRBD1 identical over 8 bases. This CDR3 spans 13 amino acids. J was trimmed by 5 bases and V by 7 bases; bases with no gene match: 6. Germline loops: CDR1 MNHEY, CDR2 SMNVEV (reference sequence). CDR3 residues: CASKTGAGTEAFF. CDR3 sequence (DNA): TGTGCCAGCAAGACAGGGGCGGGGACTGAAGCTTTCTTT.

The chain uses TRBV4-3 and TRBJ2-7; D is possibly TRBD2 (6 bases). CDR3 length equals 13 residues. Germline CDR1 and CDR2: LGHNA and YSLEER. V was pared by 0 bases and J by 7 bases, with 10 bases between. CDR3 nucleotide sequence: TGCGCCAGCAGCCAAGAAGGAGGGTGGGAGCAGTACTTC. It specifies CASSQEGGWEQYF.

V is TRBV5-1 and J is TRBJ2-3; D remains unclear. Germline CDR1 reads SGHRS; CDR2 reads YFSETQ. The germline V and J ends were trimmed by 0 bases and 0 bases, with 8 bases remaining between them. The CDR3 is 15 residues long. CDR3 bases: TGCGCCAGCAGCTTGGACAGTTCTAGCACAGATACGCAGTATTTT. The encoded protein is CASSLDSSSTDTQYF.

This clone was seen repeatedly, ten times or more. The chain recombines TRBV7-3 with TRBJ2-6; 11 positions agree with TRBD1. Unmatched junction bases numbered 9, after V lost 5 bases and J lost 0 bases. Germline V CDR1 and CDR2: SGHTA, FQGTGA. The CDR3 is made up of 19 amino acids. The CDR3, as DNA: TGTGCCAGCAGCCCTAGGGGACAGGGGGGGTTCTCTGGGGCCAACGTCCTGACTTTC. Protein sequence: CASSPRGQGGFSGANVLTF.

This clone appeared many times. The V and J genes are TRBV24-1 and TRBJ2-3; 10 bases fit TRBD2. The CDR3 has 16 amino acids. Germline V CDR1 and CDR2: KGHDR, SFDVKD. V gave up 5 bases and J gave up 3 bases; unmatched junction bases: 7. CDR3 residues: CATSGAASGRTDTQYF. Here the CDR3 DNA reads TGTGCCACCAGTGGAGCCGCTAGCGGGAGAACAGATACGCAGTATTTT.

Many counts were recorded for this clone. The gene calls are TRBV13 and TRBJ2-7; D perhaps matches TRBD2 (6 bases). Germline V gene lookup returns CDR1 PRHDT and CDR2 FYEKMQ (reference sequence). Trimming took off 3 bases at V and 5 bases at J, with 17 bases between the two ends. CDR3 length: 15 amino acids. CDR3 protein: CASSFGGKGRDEQYF. In DNA, the CDR3 is TGTGCCAGCAGCTTCGGGGGAAAAGGGCGTGACGAGCAGTACTTC.